These 9 T cell receptor beta chains were all obtained from the same sample, sequenced in a study of cytomegalovirus exposure and HLA in healthy donors. PCR involved 60 Vbeta and 13 Jbeta primers. This table comes from immunoSEQ multiplex PCR, and its TCRdb copy is limited to in-frame clones, with some not included. The sample has 170,000 or so clones, around 73% seen once. The sequenced sample consisted of PBMCs. These receptors originate from a man between 60 and 70 years old in good health and CMV-seronegative.

The V gene is TRBV5-8, the J gene TRBJ2-3; TRBD1 is a possible D gene (6 bases). Germline V CDR1 and CDR2: SGHTS, YDEGEE. The CDR3 spans 12 residues. The V end was cut by 4 bases, the J end by 7 bases, with 10 bases between. The CDR3 DNA reads as TGTGCCAGCAGCATACAGGGTAATACGCAGTATTTT. Protein sequence: CASSIQGNTQYF. Full variable domain (remainder filled in from reference TRBV5-8 and TRBJ2-3): EAGVTQSPTHLIKTRGQQATLRCSPISGHTSVYWYQQALGLGLQFLLWYDEGEERNRGNFPPRFSGRQFPNYSSELNVNALELEDSALYLCASSIQGNTQYFGPGTRLTVL.

This sequence joins TRBV5-1 and TRBJ2-4; D is possibly TRBD2 (5 bases). Germline V lookup: CDR1 SGHRS, CDR2 YFSETQ. This CDR3 is built from 16 residues. Trimming stripped 2 bases from V and 0 bases from J, with 12 bases between. The chain's CDR3 is CASSLGGSLAKNIQYF. CDR3 sequence (DNA): TGCGCCAGCAGCTTAGGAGGAAGCCTAGCCAAAAACATTCAGTACTTC.

CDR3 sequence: CASSPDRDFTYEQYF. Written as DNA, the CDR3 is TGTGCCAGCTCACCGGACAGGGACTTTACTTACGAGCAGTACTTC. The chain links TRBV18 to TRBJ2-5, with 8 bases fitting TRBD1. The end of the DNA fits TRBJ2-7 better, so the J call may be wrong. The CDR3 runs to 15 residues. Germline V lookup: CDR1 KGHSH, CDR2 LQKENI.

The rearrangement links TRBV7-2 to TRBJ2-1; 12 nucleotides agree with TRBD2. Germline-derived CDR1 and CDR2 are SGHTA and FQGNSA. Trimming took 3 bases from V and 6 from J; bases not matched to a gene: 6. CDR3 size: 16 residues. CDR3 bases: TGTGCCAGCAGCTTTATAGCGACTAGCGGGAGCAATGAGCAGTTCTTC. It translates to CASSFIATSGSNEQFF.

This clone was detected only a few times. The rearrangement uses TRBV4-2 and TRBJ2-2, with 7 nucleotides matching TRBD1. Unmatched junction bases numbered 4, after V lost 4 bases and J lost 2 bases. The CDR3 spans 15 residues. Per germline, CDR1 LGHNA and CDR2 YNFKEQ. The CDR3 DNA follows: TGTGCCAGCAGCCCCCGACAGGGAAACACCGGGGAGCTGTTTTTT. Amino acids: CASSPRQGNTGELFF.

This rearrangement joins TRBV5-1 to TRBJ2-7; D is undetermined. Germline CDR1 is SGHRS and CDR2 is YFSETQ. CDR3 length: 13 residues. The V end lost 1 base, the J end lost 0 bases, and 5 bases lay between the germline ends. The CDR3 coding sequence is TGCGCCAGCAGCTTGCGGGTCTCCTACGAGCAGTACTTC. Its protein product is CASSLRVSYEQYF.

V gene TRBV20-1 combines with J gene TRBJ2-2, with unresolved D. Germline CDR1 reads DFQATT; CDR2 reads SNEGSKA (reference sequence). V was clipped by 3 bases and J by 8 bases, with 7 bases between them. This CDR3 contains 11 residues. CDR3 sequence: CSARTQGELFF. CDR3 in DNA: TGCAGTGCTAGGACACAGGGGGAGCTGTTTTTT.

The chain has TRBV7-9 and TRBJ1-5; TRBD1 might be the D (5 bases). The CDR3 is 15 residues long. Germline CDR1 reads SEHNR; CDR2 reads FQNEAQ (reference sequence). Trimming left V 9 bases short and J 0 bases short, with 15 bases between. CDR3 protein: CARPRRGYSNQPQHF. The CDR3 region has the DNA TGTGCCAGACCGAGGCGGGGCTATAGCAATCAGCCCCAGCATTTT.

This sequence joins TRBV6-1 and TRBJ2-7, with D maybe TRBD1 (6 bases). V was shortened by 4 bases and J by 3 bases, with 16 bases between the two germline ends. This CDR3 is built from 15 residues. Germline values: CDR1 MNHNS, CDR2 SASEGT. The CDR3 reads CASSAHRERRYEQYF. The CDR3 DNA sequence: TGTGCCAGCAGTGCCCACAGGGAGAGGCGCTACGAGCAGTACTTC.